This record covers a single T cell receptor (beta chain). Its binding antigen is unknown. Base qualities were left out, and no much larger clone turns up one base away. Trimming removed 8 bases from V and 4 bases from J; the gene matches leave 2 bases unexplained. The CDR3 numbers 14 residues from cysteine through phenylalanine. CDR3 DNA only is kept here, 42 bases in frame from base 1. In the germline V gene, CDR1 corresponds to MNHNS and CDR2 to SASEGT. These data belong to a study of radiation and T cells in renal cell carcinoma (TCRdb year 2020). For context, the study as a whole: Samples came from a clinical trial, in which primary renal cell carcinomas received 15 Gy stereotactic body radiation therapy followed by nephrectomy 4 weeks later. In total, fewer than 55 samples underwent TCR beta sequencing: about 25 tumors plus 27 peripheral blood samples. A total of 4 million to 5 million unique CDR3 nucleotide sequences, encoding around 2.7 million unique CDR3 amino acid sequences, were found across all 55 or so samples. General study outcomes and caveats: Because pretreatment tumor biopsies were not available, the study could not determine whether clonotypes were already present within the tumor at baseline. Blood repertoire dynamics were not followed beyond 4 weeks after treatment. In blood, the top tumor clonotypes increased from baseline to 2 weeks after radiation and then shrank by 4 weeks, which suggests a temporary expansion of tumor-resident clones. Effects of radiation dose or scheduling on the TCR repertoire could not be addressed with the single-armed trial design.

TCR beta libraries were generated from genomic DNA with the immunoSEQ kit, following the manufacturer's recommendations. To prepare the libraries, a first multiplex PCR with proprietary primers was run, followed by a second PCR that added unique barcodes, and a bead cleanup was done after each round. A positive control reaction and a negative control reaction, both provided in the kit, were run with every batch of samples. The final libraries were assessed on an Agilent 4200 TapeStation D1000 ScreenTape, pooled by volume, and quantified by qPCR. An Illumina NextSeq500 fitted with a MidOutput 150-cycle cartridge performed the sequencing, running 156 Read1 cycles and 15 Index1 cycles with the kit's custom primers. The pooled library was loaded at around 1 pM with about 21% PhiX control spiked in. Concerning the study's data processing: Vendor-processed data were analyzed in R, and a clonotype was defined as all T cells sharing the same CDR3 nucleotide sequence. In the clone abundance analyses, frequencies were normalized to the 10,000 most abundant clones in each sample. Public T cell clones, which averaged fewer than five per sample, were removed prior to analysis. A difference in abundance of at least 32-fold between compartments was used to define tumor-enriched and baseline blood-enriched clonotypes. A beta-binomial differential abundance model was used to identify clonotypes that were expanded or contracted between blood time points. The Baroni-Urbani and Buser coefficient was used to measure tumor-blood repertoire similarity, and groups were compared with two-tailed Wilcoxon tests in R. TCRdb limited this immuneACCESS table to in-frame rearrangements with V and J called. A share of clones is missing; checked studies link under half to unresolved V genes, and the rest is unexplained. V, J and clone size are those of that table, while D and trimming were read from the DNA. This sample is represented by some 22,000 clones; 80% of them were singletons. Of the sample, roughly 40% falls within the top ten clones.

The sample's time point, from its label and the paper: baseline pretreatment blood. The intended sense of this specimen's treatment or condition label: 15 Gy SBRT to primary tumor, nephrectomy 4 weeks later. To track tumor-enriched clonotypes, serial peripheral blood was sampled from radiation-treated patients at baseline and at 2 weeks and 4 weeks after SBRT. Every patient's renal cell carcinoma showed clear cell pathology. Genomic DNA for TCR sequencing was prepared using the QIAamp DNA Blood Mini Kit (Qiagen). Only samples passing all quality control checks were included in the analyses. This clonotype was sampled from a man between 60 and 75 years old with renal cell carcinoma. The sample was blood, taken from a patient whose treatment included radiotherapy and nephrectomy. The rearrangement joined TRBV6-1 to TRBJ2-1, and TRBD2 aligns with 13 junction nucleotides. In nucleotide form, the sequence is TGTGCCAGCGGGACTAGCGGGAAATACAATGAGCAGTTCTTC. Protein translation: CASGTSGKYNEQFF.